Sequencing of this T cell receptor (beta chain) was carried out in a study of cytomegalovirus exposure and HLA in healthy donors. Notes on the study in general: An analysis was carried out at a later point. It showed that HLA-associated TCR beta chains were more clonally expanded than equally common non-associated chains.

PCR employed 60 Vbeta and 13 Jbeta primers. Generated by immunoSEQ multiplex PCR, the TCRdb table keeps only in-frame clones and is missing some. Of 110,000 to 150,000 clones in the sample, 76% are singletons; the top ten hold 1.5% to 2%. The donors, nominally healthy at sampling, likely had unrecorded immune exposures. CDR3 size: 14 residues. The V end was cut by 0 bases, the J end by 14 bases, with 20 bases between. Germline CDR1 SGHDT, CDR2 YYEEEE. This clone was detected only once. The antigen is not known. V gene TRBV5-6 combines with J gene TRBJ1-2; tentatively, D is TRBD1 (5 bases). The TCR sequence derives from a woman aged 40 to 49 in good health and CMV-seronegative. Sequenced: PBMCs. The CDR3 sequence is CASSLVAGALRGTF. The CDR3 DNA is TGTGCCAGCAGCTTGGTAGCCGGGGCCCTCCGGGGGACCTTC.